This entry is about one T cell receptor (beta chain). Enrollment required an advanced solid tumor negative for tumor-infiltrating lymphocytes. The V end was cut by 0 bases, the J end by 5 bases, with 20 bases between. The CDR3 spans 16 residues. CDR1 is DFQATT and CDR2 is SNEGSKA in the germline V gene (reference sequence). The sample comes from a study of low-dose radiotherapy and immunotherapy resistance in tumors. Across the whole study: Study patients were administered oral aspirin at 300 mg daily for four cycles from cycle 1 day 1.

Gene-specific TRAV and TRBV primers were used for first-strand cDNA, covering alpha and beta chains. TCR amplification ran 20 PCR cycles using constant-region and V-primer adapter primers. TCRdb reanalysed the reads using MiXCR and keeps one entry per CDR3 protein. The sample has about 13,000 distinct CDR3 sequences; over 55% are singletons. This receptor was obtained from a human donor with advanced metastatic prostate, ovarian, gallbladder or colorectal cancer (not recorded which). This table probably holds off-target reads from a library built for another chain. J is TRBJ2-7 and V is TRBV20-1; TRBD2 might be the D (7 bases). CDR3 DNA: TGCAGTGCTAGAGATCGGGGAGGGGGAGGGCAGCACGAGCAGTACTTC. Translation: CSARDRGGGGQHEQYF.